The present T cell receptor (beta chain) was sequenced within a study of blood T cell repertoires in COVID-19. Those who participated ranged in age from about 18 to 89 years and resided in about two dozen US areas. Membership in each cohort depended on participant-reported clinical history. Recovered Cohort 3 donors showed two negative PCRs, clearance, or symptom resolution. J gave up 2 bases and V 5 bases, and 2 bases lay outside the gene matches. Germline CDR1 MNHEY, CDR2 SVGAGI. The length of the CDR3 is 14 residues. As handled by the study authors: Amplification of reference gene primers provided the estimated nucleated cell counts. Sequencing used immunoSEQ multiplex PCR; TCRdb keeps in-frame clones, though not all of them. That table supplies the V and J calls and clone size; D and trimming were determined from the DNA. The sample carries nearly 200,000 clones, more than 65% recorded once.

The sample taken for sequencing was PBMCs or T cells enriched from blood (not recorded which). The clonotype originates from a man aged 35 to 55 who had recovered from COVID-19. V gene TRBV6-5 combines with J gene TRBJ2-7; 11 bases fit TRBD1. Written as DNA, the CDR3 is TGTGCCAGCAGTCGGGGACAGGGGGCCTACGAGCAGTACTTC. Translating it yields CASSRGQGAYEQYF.